These 31 T cell receptor beta chains originate from one sample sequenced in a study of vaccination and CD4 T cells after COVID-19. Cultured CD4+ T-cell DNA underwent Oncomine TCR Beta short-read sequencing. TCRdb re-analysed the PCR reads in MiXCR, keeping a single row per CDR3 protein. Of about 8,300 distinct CDR3 sequences listed, 50% are singletons. No antigen has been identified for these receptors. The sample's treatment: roughly 11-day PBMC culture with coronavirus spike peptide pools or control peptides (ViraFEST assay). Ahead of the COVID-19 pandemic (2011-2018), the CD4+ T cells of the unexposed donor were collected. Sequencing used CD4+ T cells from blood, cultured in vitro. These receptors all come from a human donor in good health.

As DNA, the CDR3 is TGTGCCGGCCGGATCGGGTCCTACGAGCAGTACTTC. Encoded protein: CAGRIGSYEQYF. The rearrangement uses TRBV27 and TRBJ2-7; D ambiguous. The V end lost 11 bases, the J end lost 1 base, and 12 bases lay between the germline ends. Germline CDR1 is MNHEY and CDR2 is SMNVEV (reference sequence). The length of the CDR3 is 12 residues.

This clonotype was counted a few times. V gene TRBV6-1 combines with J gene TRBJ1-2; D possibly corresponds to TRBD1 (6 bases). Deletions cut 5 bases from V and 3 bases from J, with 19 bases between. This CDR3 spans 16 amino acids. CDR1 is MNHNS and CDR2 is SASEGT in the germline V gene. CDR3 DNA: TGTGCCAGCAGTAGACAGGCGACCCCAGGGGACTATGGCTACACCTTC. Translated: CASSRQATPGDYGYTF.

In its sample, this clonotype was seen a few times. This chain links TRBV6-2 or TRBV6-3 with TRBJ2-1; the match to TRBD2 covers 7 bases. Trimming removed 6 bases from V and 4 bases from J; junction bases left unmatched: 12. The CDR3 is 16 residues long. Germline CDR1 is MNHEY and CDR2 is SVGEGT. The CDR3 is CASSSPGPGGYNEQFF. As DNA, the CDR3 is TGTGCCAGCAGCTCCCCTGGGCCCGGGGGGTACAATGAGCAGTTCTTC.

The rearrangement joins TRBV19 to TRBJ1-5; D gene ambiguous. Per the germline V gene, CDR1 is LNHDA and CDR2 is SQIVND (reference sequence). Trimming shortened V by 4 bases and J by 6 bases, and 7 bases separated the two germline ends. CDR3 length: 12 residues. The CDR3 sequence is CASSSRGQPQHF. As DNA, the CDR3 is TGTGCCAGTAGTAGCCGTGGTCAGCCCCAGCATTTT.

CDR3 residues: CASSQVSGRVRGEQYF. CDR3 coding DNA: TGCGCCAGCAGCCAAGTAAGCGGGAGGGTTCGCGGCGAGCAGTACTTC. The V gene is TRBV4-1, the J gene TRBJ2-7; 10 positions agree with TRBD2. This CDR3 is built from 16 residues. Germline loops: CDR1 MGHRA, CDR2 YSYEKL. The V gene end was trimmed by 1 base and the J gene end by 6 bases; junction bases not matched to a gene: 9.

This chain joins TRBV20-1 and TRBJ2-1; 8 nucleotides align to TRBD2. The CDR3 sequence is 17 residues long. CDR1 and CDR2 (germline): DFQATT, SNEGSKA (reference sequence). J was trimmed by 4 bases and V by 0 bases; bases with no gene match: 11. CDR3 nucleotides: TGCAGTGCTAGAGATGTTGTGACGGGAGGGTCTTACAATGAGCAGTTCTTC. Translation gives CSARDVVTGGSYNEQFF.

This chain joins TRBV20-1 and TRBJ1-5, with 8 bases matching TRBD1. J lost 7 bases, V lost 7 bases, and 9 bases had no gene match. The CDR3 is 13 residues long. The germline gives CDR1 DFQATT, CDR2 SNEGSKA (reference sequence). CDR3 loop: CSVSTGQGQPQHF. For the CDR3, the DNA is TGCAGTGTTTCGACAGGACAGGGACAGCCCCAGCATTTT.

The V gene is TRBV12-3 or TRBV12-4, the J gene TRBJ1-1; 7 positions agree with TRBD1. This CDR3 is built from 14 residues. The V gene end was trimmed by 5 bases and the J gene end by 5 bases; junction bases not matched to a gene: 8. The CDR3 sequence: CASSPQGGRTEAFF. DNA for the CDR3: TGTGCCAGCAGTCCTCAGGGGGGACGGACTGAAGCTTTCTTT.

This clonotype was seen a few times. The V gene is TRBV15, the J gene TRBJ1-5; 9 positions match TRBD1. With V trimmed by 3 bases and J by 5 bases, 5 bases remained unmatched. The CDR3 is 15 amino acids. The germline V gene has CDR1 LNHNV and CDR2 YYDKDF (reference sequence). The CDR3 loop is CATSRKTGGYQPQHF. In nucleotides, the CDR3 is TGTGCCACCAGCAGGAAGACAGGGGGGTATCAGCCCCAGCATTTT.

This clonotype was observed a handful of times. This chain joins TRBV19 and TRBJ2-3; 8 nucleotides match TRBD2. Looked up from germline, CDR1 is LNHDA and CDR2 is SQIVND (reference sequence). With V trimmed by 6 bases and J by 2 bases, 7 bases remained unmatched. The CDR3 consists of 15 residues. The CDR3 nucleotides are TGTGCCAGTAGCCTAAGGACTAGCAACACAGATACGCAGTATTTT. Translated: CASSLRTSNTDTQYF.

V and J are TRBV19 and TRBJ2-7; D is undetermined. CDR1 is LNHDA and CDR2 is SQIVND in the germline V gene (reference sequence). The CDR3 extends over 14 amino acids. Trimming stripped 4 bases from V and 0 bases from J, with 10 bases between. The CDR3 region has the DNA TGTGCCAGTAGTAGAAGGACCTACTCCTACGAGCAGTACTTC. As protein: CASSRRTYSYEQYF. The entire variable domain, with the rest obtained from reference TRBV19 and TRBJ2-7, is as follows: DGGITQSPKYLFRKEGQNVTLSCEQNLNHDAMYWYRQDPGQGLRLIYYSQIVNDFQKGDIAEGYSVSREKKESFPLTVTSAQKNPTAFYLCASSRRTYSYEQYFGPGTRLTVT.

V is TRBV6-5 and J is TRBJ2-7, with D unresolved. The CDR3 extends over 11 amino acids. V was trimmed by 2 bases and J by 6 bases, leaving 5 bases between them. Germline V CDR1 and CDR2: MNHEY, SVGAGI. The CDR3 bases are TGTGCCAGCAGTTACGATCGCGAGCAGTACTTC. Translating gives CASSYDREQYF.

This sequence joins TRBV7-8 and TRBJ1-1; TRBD1 is a possible D gene (5 bases). The V gene lost 3 bases and the J gene lost 4 bases, with 12 bases spanning the gap. CDR3 size: 14 residues. Per germline, CDR1 SGHVS and CDR2 FQNEAQ. CDR3 residues: CASSFRGESTEAFF. In DNA, the CDR3 is TGTGCCAGCAGCTTTAGGGGCGAGAGCACTGAAGCTTTCTTT.

The chain links TRBV15 to TRBJ2-1; 9 bases align to TRBD2. Germline V gene data show CDR1 as LNHNV and CDR2 as YYDKDF (reference sequence). Trimming at V came to 2 bases and at J to 10 bases, leaving 15 bases not matched to a gene. The CDR3 sequence is 17 residues long. DNA for the CDR3: TGTGCCACCAGCAGACCTAATCCGGGACTAGCTGGGCAGGAGCAGTTCTTC. Protein: CATSRPNPGLAGQEQFF.

J is TRBJ2-2 and V is TRBV6-1; 12 positions match TRBD2. Trimming cost V 6 bases and J 4 bases; bases outside gene matches: 3. Germline V lookup: CDR1 MNHNS, CDR2 SASEGT. CDR3 length: 15 amino acids. This CDR3 reads CASSSTSGGTGELFF. In DNA, the CDR3 is TGTGCCAGCAGCTCGACTAGCGGGGGCACCGGGGAGCTGTTTTTT.

This chain's CDR3 is CASSVGGRATEQFF. In DNA form, the CDR3 reads TGTGCCAGCAGCGTCGGCGGGAGGGCCACTGAGCAGTTCTTC. This sequence joins TRBV27 and TRBJ2-1; 9 bases align to TRBD2. There are 14 residues in the CDR3. V was pared by 6 bases and J by 9 bases, with 9 bases of the junction left unmatched. Germline assignment: CDR1 MNHEY and CDR2 SMNVEV (reference sequence).

The rearrangement uses TRBV21-1 and TRBJ1-5; whether TRBD1, the table's D call, matches the DNA was not checked. TRBV21-1 is shown as a pseudogene. The CDR3 runs 16 residues. CDR3 loop: CASSKGTGERNQPQHF. As DNA, the CDR3 is TGTGCCAGCAGCAAAGGGACAGGGGAACGCAATCAGCCCCAGCATTTT.

This chain joins TRBV30 and TRBJ2-5, with D possibly being TRBD2 (5 bases). The CDR3 has 17 amino acids. Trimming stripped 0 bases from V and 0 bases from J, with 17 bases between. Germline CDR1 GTSNPN, CDR2 SVGIG (reference sequence). In DNA, the CDR3 is TGTGCCTGGAGTGTACGGAGGCGGCAGACCTACCAAGAGACCCAGTACTTC. Its translation: CAWSVRRRQTYQETQYF.

The rearrangement joins TRBV6-1 to TRBJ2-2, with 8 bases aligning to TRBD1. This CDR3 spans 16 amino acids. Germline V gene sequence: CDR1 MNHNS, CDR2 SASEGT. With 5 bases clipped from V and 1 base from J, the junction kept 6 bases outside the gene matches. Here the CDR3 reads CASSNRGTGNTGELFF. The CDR3 bases are TGTGCCAGCAGTAACAGGGGGACAGGGAACACCGGGGAGCTGTTTTTT.

The V and J genes are TRBV19 and TRBJ1-2; TRBD1 agrees at 7 bases. Germline assignment: CDR1 LNHDA and CDR2 SQIVND (reference sequence). V was clipped by 6 bases and J by 8 bases; unmatched bases: 6. The CDR3 is made up of 12 amino acids. In DNA form, the CDR3 reads TGTGCCAGTAGATCACAGGGGCGAGGCTACACCTTC. Encoded protein: CASRSQGRGYTF.

In this sample, this clonotype is medium-sized. V usage is TRBV7-9 and J usage is TRBJ1-3; D is unresolved. Trimming removed 5 bases at V and 4 bases at J, with 15 bases between. CDR1 SEHNR and CDR2 FQNEAQ come from the germline V gene (reference sequence). The CDR3 is made up of 15 amino acids. This CDR3 is CASSPKIRAGNTIYF. The CDR3 nucleotides read TGTGCCAGCAGCCCGAAGATCCGAGCCGGAAACACCATATATTTT.

The chain joins TRBV11-2 to TRBJ1-2; D perhaps matches TRBD1 (5 bases). The CDR3 has 15 amino acids. Trimming took off 4 bases at V and 4 bases at J, with 16 bases between the two ends. The germline V gene has CDR1 SGHAT and CDR2 FQNNGV. CDR3: CASSSLRGGSYGYTF. CDR3 nucleotide sequence: TGTGCCAGCAGCTCCCTGCGGGGGGGGAGCTATGGCTACACCTTC.

The chain recombines TRBV20-1 with TRBJ1-1; D remains ambiguous. Germline V gene sequence: CDR1 DFQATT, CDR2 SNEGSKA (reference sequence). V lost 6 bases and J lost 0, with 14 bases in between. There are 14 residues in the CDR3. The CDR3 DNA reads as TGCAGTGCGGGGAGCCCCAACTTGAACACTGAAGCTTTCTTT. Its protein is CSAGSPNLNTEAFF.

This rearrangement joins TRBV5-4 to TRBJ2-7; the D is unclear. Germline V lookup: CDR1 SGHNT, CDR2 YYREEE (reference sequence). The CDR3 covers 14 residues. The germline V and J ends were trimmed by 4 bases and 0 bases, with 11 bases remaining between them. CDR3 sequence reads: CASSRTLSSYEQYF. DNA of the CDR3: TGTGCCAGCAGCCGGACGCTGAGCTCCTACGAGCAGTACTTC.

This clonotype was counted only a few times. This chain connects TRBV12-3 or TRBV12-4 to TRBJ2-1; 7 bases are a match to TRBD2. Trimming took 4 bases from V and 0 from J; bases not matched to a gene: 3. This CDR3 is built from 15 residues. The CDR3 coding sequence is TGTGCCAGCAGTTACAGGACTAGCTCCTACAATGAGCAGTTCTTC. Translating it yields CASSYRTSSYNEQFF.

This chain connects TRBV15 to TRBJ2-3; D unclear. CDR1 is LNHNV, CDR2 YYDKDF, per germline (reference sequence). Trimming removed 5 bases at V and 4 bases at J, with 10 bases between. The CDR3 is 13 amino acids. The CDR3: CATSALSADTQYF. The CDR3 nucleotides are TGTGCCACCAGCGCCCTGTCCGCAGATACGCAGTATTTT.

This chain connects TRBV6-2 or TRBV6-3 to TRBJ2-7; a weak D match, TRBD2 (5 bases). This CDR3 comprises 13 residues. Looked up from germline, CDR1 is MNHEY and CDR2 is SVGEGT. Trimming shortened V by 6 bases and J by 3 bases, and 12 bases separated the two germline ends. CDR3 DNA: TGTGCCAGCAGCCGACTACCGGACTACGAGCAGTACTTC. It yields the protein CASSRLPDYEQYF.

The chain employs TRBV20-1 and TRBJ2-3, with 7 bases lining up with TRBD2. This CDR3 spans 12 amino acids. V lost 7 bases to trimming and J lost 6 bases; unmatched junction nucleotides: 7. The germline V gene encodes CDR1 DFQATT and CDR2 SNEGSKA (reference sequence). CDR3 bases: TGCAGTGTCAGACGAGCGGGGGATACGCAGTATTTT. Encoded protein: CSVRRAGDTQYF.

Only a few counts were recorded for this clonotype. The chain links TRBV20-1 to TRBJ2-1; maybe TRBD2 (6 bases). This CDR3 spans 14 amino acids. V was trimmed by 4 bases and J by 0 bases, leaving 10 bases between them. Germline CDR1 is DFQATT and CDR2 is SNEGSKA (reference sequence). CDR3 nucleotide sequence: TGCAGTGCTATCGCCGGGAGCTCCTACAATGAGCAGTTCTTC. It yields the protein CSAIAGSSYNEQFF.

In the case of this clonotype: Compared with germline, one end of the junction differs, possibly owing to a read error. This chain uses TRBV5-4 with TRBJ1-4; maybe TRBD1 (6 bases). CDR1 is SGHNT, CDR2 YYREEE, per germline (reference sequence). The CDR3 extends over 17 amino acids. CDR3 sequence reads: CASSQFPTGRGGEKLFF. CDR3 bases: TGCGCCAGCAGCCAGTTCCCCACAGGGCGAGGAGGTGAAAAACTGTTTTTT.

The chain combines TRBV20-1 with TRBJ2-7; D could derive from TRBD1 or TRBD2 (5 bases each). Germline lookup yields CDR1 DFQATT and CDR2 SNEGSKA (reference sequence). The CDR3 is 14 amino acids. Trimming removed 5 bases at V and 1 base at J, with 15 bases between. In DNA, the CDR3 is TGCAGTGCTCACCGGGACCCACGGTCCTACGAGCAGTACTTC. Translating gives CSAHRDPRSYEQYF.